This is a list of T cell receptor beta chains from one sample in a study of shared clonotypes between healthy human individuals. Method: immunoSEQ multiplex PCR; TCRdb's copy keeps in-frame clones and lacks some. The sample lists approximately 1.5 million clones; about 98.5% were seen once. Sequencing was performed on naive CD4+ T cells sorted from blood. The receptors here all came from a young man in good health. The CDR3 runs from the conserved cysteine through the conserved F or W. The D gene is left open where the match is weak.

v_call: TRBV29-1
j_call: TRBJ2-1
cdr3_length: 14
d_call: TRBD2
cdr3_nt: TGCAGCGCCGGGGGGGGAGACAGCTACAATGAGCAGTTCTTC
cdr3_aa: CSAGGGDSYNEQFF

v_call: TRBV19
j_call: TRBJ2-2
cdr3_length: 14
d_call: .
cdr3_nt: TGTGCCAGTAGTATTACAGGATCTTCGGGGGAGCTGTTTTTT
cdr3_aa: CASSITGSSGELFF

v_call: TRBV28
j_call: TRBJ2-1
cdr3_length: 15
d_call: TRBD2
cdr3_nt: TGTGCCAGCAGTTTGGCGGGCGGGAGGCTCAATGAGCAGTTCTTC
cdr3_aa: CASSLAGGRLNEQFF

v_call: TRBV29-1
j_call: TRBJ2-5
cdr3_length: 13
d_call: TRBD1
cdr3_nt: TGCAGCGTTGGAGGACAGGGTTGGGAGACCCAGTACTTC
cdr3_aa: CSVGGQGWETQYF

v_call: TRBV9
j_call: TRBJ1-3
cdr3_length: 21
d_call: TRBD1
cdr3_nt: TGTGCCAGCAGCGTAGAGCTTAGACGTCCCGGGACAGGGGATTCGGGAAACACCATATATTTT
cdr3_aa: CASSVELRRPGTGDSGNTIYF

v_call: TRBV5-1
j_call: TRBJ1-1
cdr3_length: 13
d_call: .
cdr3_nt: TGCGCCAGTTCAACGTTGGGAGCGGGGGAGGCTTTCTTT
cdr3_aa: CASSTLGAGEAFF

v_call: TRBV25-1
j_call: TRBJ1-2
cdr3_length: 14
d_call: .
cdr3_nt: TGTGCCAGTCCATTACAATCCCTGGCCAATGGCTACACCTTC
cdr3_aa: CASPLQSLANGYTF

v_call: TRBV18
j_call: TRBJ2-2
cdr3_length: 15
d_call: .
cdr3_nt: TGTGCCAGCTCACTTGACATCGGACAGACCGGGGAGCTGTTTTTT
cdr3_aa: CASSLDIGQTGELFF

v_call: TRBV28
j_call: TRBJ1-1
cdr3_length: 11
d_call: .
cdr3_nt: TGTGCCAGCACGGGTTTAAGTGAAGCTTTCTTT
cdr3_aa: CASTGLSEAFF

v_call: TRBV6-1
j_call: TRBJ1-4
cdr3_length: 16
d_call: .
cdr3_nt: TGTGCCAGCAGTGAATGGGCGGGGAGGACTAATGAAAAACTGTTTTTT
cdr3_aa: CASSEWAGRTNEKLFF

v_call: TRBV6-1
j_call: TRBJ1-1
cdr3_length: 14
d_call: .
cdr3_nt: TGTGCCAGCAGGGGAACAGGAGAAAACACTGAAGCTTTCTTT
cdr3_aa: CASRGTGENTEAFF

v_call: TRBV5-1
j_call: TRBJ1-2
cdr3_length: 14
d_call: .
cdr3_nt: TGCGCCAGCAGCTTGATTTCGGAAAACTATGGCTACACCTTC
cdr3_aa: CASSLISENYGYTF

v_call: TRBV5-1
j_call: TRBJ2-4
cdr3_length: 14
d_call: TRBD1
cdr3_nt: TGCGCCAGCAGCTTCAGGGGGCCCAAAAACATTCAGTACTTC
cdr3_aa: CASSFRGPKNIQYF

v_call: TRBV5-4
j_call: TRBJ2-7
cdr3_length: 16
d_call: .
cdr3_nt: TGTGCCAGCAGCTTGGTCAACAGGGTCGGAACCTACGAGCAGTACTTC
cdr3_aa: CASSLVNRVGTYEQYF

v_call: TRBV5-1
j_call: TRBJ2-1
cdr3_length: 15
d_call: TRBD2
cdr3_nt: TGCGCCAGCAGCTTGGCTAGCGGGAGCCGTTGGGAGCAGTTCTTC
cdr3_aa: CASSLASGSRWEQFF

v_call: TRBV28
j_call: TRBJ2-7
cdr3_length: 18
d_call: TRBD2
cdr3_nt: TGTGCCAGCAGTCGCGAGGGGAAACAACTAGCGGGAGTCTACGAGCAGTACTTC
cdr3_aa: CASSREGKQLAGVYEQYF

v_call: TRBV6-1
j_call: TRBJ1-5
cdr3_length: 13
d_call: .
cdr3_nt: TGTGCCAGCAGTGAAGGGACTAATCAGCCCCAGCATTTT
cdr3_aa: CASSEGTNQPQHF